This record covers a single TCR beta chain. Its antigen is not identified. The data were obtained in a study of Ad26.COV2.S vaccination and SARS-CoV-2 variants. Study observations and caveats: In TCR breadth and depth analyses, total T cell responses may have been underestimated.

Profiled with immunoSEQ multiplex PCR; TCRdb holds only in-frame clones, not every one. The repertoire has about 400,000 clones, roughly 90% of them found once; the top ten carry under 2%. The treatment was: 15 to 20 received Ad26.COV2.S at low or high dose, single or two shots; about five received placebo; per-sample allocation not given. The investigators took samples on day 63 after the first vaccine or placebo injection. Deletions cut 8 bases from V and 2 bases from J, with 16 bases between. Germline V gene sequence: CDR1 LNHNV, CDR2 YYDKDF (reference sequence). The CDR3 spans 14 residues. This TCR was recovered from a person between 18 and 59 years old who received the Ad26.COV2.S COVID-19 vaccine or a placebo. The sample here was peripheral blood, taken in a trial of Ad26.COV2.S vaccine versus placebo. This chain connects TRBV15 to TRBJ2-7; a weak D match, TRBD2 (6 bases). CDR3 sequence: CATAESGGTYEQYF. The DNA for the CDR3 is TGTGCCACCGCCGAATCTGGAGGGACCTACGAGCAGTACTTC.